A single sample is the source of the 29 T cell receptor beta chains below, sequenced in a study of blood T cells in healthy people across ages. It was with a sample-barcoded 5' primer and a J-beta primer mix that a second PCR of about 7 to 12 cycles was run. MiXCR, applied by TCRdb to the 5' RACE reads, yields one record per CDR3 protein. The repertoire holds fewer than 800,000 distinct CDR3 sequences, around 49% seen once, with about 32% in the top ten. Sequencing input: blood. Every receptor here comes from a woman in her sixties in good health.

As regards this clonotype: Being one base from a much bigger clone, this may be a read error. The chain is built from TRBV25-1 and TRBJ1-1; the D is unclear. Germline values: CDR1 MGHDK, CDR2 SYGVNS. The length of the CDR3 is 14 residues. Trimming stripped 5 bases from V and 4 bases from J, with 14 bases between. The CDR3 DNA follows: TGTGCCAGCAGTAAATCGGCACCGACCACTGAAGCTTTCTTT. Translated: CASSKSAPTTEAFF.

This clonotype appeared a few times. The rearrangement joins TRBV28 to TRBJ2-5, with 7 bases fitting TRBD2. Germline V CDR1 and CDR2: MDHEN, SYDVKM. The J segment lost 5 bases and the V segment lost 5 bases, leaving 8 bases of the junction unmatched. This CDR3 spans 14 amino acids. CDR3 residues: CASSGPAGSETQYF. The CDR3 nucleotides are TGTGCCAGCAGTGGGCCAGCGGGGAGTGAGACCCAGTACTTC.

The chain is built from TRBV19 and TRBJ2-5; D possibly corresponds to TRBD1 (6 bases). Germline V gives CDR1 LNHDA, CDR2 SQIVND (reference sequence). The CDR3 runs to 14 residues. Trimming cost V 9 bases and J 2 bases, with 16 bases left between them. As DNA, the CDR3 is TGTGCCAGCCGAAAAACAGGGAGACAAGAGACCCAGTACTTC. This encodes CASRKTGRQETQYF.

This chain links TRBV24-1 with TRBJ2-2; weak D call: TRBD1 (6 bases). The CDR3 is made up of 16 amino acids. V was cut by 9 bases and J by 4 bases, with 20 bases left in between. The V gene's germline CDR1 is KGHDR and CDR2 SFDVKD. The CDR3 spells CATQLETGLGTGELFF. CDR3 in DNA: TGTGCCACCCAGCTCGAAACAGGGCTAGGCACCGGGGAGCTGTTTTTT.

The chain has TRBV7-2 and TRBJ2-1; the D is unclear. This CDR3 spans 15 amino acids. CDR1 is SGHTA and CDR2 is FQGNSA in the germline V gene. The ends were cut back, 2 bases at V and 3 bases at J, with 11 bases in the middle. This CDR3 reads CASSLFTPFYNEQFF. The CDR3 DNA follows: TGTGCCAGCAGCTTATTCACGCCATTCTACAATGAGCAGTTCTTC.

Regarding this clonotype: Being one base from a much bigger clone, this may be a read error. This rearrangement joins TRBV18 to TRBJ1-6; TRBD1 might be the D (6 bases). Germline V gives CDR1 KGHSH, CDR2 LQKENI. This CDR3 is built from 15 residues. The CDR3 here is CACSDEATGGSPLHF. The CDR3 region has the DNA TGTGCCTGCTCCGACGAGGCGACAGGCGGGTCACCCCTCCACTTT.

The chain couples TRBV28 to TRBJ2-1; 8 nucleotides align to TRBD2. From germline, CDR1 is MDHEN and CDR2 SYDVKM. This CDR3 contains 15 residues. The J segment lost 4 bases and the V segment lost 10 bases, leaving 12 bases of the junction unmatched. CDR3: CATYGGRPNYNEQFF. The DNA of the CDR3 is TGTGCCACCTACGGCGGGAGGCCAAATTACAATGAGCAGTTCTTC.

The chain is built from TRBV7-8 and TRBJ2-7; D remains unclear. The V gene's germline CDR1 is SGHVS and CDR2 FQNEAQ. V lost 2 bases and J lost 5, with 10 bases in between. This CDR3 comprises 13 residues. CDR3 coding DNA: TGTGCCAGCAGCTTAAGATCCATCGACGAGCAGTACTTC. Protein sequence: CASSLRSIDEQYF.

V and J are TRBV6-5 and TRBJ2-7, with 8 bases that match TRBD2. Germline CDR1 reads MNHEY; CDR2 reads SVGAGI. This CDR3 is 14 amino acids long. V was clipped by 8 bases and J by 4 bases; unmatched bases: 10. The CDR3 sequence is CASRKPGGPYEQYF. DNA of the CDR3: TGTGCCAGCCGGAAGCCGGGAGGGCCTTACGAGCAGTACTTC.

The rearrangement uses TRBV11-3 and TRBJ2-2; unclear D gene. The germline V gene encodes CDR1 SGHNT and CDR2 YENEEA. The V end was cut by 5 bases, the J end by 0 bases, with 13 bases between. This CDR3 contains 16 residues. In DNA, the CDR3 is TGTGCCAGCAGCCAAACCATAGGGTCGAACACCGGGGAGCTGTTTTTT. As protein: CASSQTIGSNTGELFF.

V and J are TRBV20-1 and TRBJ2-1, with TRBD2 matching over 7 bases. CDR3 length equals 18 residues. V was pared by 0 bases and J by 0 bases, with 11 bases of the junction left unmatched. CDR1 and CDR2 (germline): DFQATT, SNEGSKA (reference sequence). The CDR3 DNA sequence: TGCAGTGCTAGAGAGTTGAGAGCGGGAACGAGCTCCTACAATGAGCAGTTCTTC. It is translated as CSARELRAGTSSYNEQFF.

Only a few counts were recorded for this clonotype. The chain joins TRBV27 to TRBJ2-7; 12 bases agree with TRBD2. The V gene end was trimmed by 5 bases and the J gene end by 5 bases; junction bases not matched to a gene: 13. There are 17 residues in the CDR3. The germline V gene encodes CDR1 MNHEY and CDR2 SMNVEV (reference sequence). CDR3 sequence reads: CASSTLSLAGGPHEQYF. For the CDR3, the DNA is TGTGCCAGCAGTACCCTATCACTAGCGGGAGGCCCTCACGAGCAGTACTTC.

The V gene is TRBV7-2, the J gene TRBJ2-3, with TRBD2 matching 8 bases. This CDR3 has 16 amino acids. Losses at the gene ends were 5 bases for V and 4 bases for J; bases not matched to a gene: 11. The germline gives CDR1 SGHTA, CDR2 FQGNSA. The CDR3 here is CASSPLSGGSPDTQYF. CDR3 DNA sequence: TGTGCCAGCAGCCCGCTCTCGGGAGGGTCCCCAGATACGCAGTATTTT.

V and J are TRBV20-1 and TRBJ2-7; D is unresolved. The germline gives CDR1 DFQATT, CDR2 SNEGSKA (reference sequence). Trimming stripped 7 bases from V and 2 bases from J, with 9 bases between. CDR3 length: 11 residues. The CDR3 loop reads CSGLGTYEQYF. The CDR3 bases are TGCAGTGGTCTAGGAACCTACGAGCAGTACTTC.

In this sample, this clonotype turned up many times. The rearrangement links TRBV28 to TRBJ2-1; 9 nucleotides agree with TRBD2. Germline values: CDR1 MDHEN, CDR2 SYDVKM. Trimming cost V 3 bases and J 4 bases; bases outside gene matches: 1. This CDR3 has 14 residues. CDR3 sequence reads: CASSFAGGYNEQFF. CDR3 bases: TGTGCCAGCAGTTTCGCGGGGGGGTACAATGAGCAGTTCTTC.

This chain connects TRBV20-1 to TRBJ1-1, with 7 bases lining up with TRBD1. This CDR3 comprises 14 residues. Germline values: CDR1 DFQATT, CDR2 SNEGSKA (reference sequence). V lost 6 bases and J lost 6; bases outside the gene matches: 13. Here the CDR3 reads CSAWEGQAASEAFF. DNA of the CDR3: TGCAGTGCGTGGGAAGGACAGGCCGCCTCTGAAGCTTTCTTT.

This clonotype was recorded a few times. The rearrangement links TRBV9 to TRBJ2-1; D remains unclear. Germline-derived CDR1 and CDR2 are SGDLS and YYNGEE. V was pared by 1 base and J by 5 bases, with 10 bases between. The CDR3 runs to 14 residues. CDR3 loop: CASSVTSGNNEQFF. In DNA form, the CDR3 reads TGTGCCAGCAGCGTAACGTCTGGGAACAATGAGCAGTTCTTC. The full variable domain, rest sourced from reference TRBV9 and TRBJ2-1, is DSGVTQTPKHLITATGQRVTLRCSPRSGDLSVYWYQQSLDQGLQFLIQYYNGEERAKGNILERFSAQQFPDLHSELNLSSLELGDSALYFCASSVTSGNNEQFFGPGTRLTVL.

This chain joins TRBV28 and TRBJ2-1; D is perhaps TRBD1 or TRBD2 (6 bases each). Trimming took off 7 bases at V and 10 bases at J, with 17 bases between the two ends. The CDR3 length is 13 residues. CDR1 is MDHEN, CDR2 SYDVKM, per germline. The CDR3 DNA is TGTGCCAGCAAAGGGGGGCCCCTATTCGAGCAGTTCTTC. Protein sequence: CASKGGPLFEQFF.

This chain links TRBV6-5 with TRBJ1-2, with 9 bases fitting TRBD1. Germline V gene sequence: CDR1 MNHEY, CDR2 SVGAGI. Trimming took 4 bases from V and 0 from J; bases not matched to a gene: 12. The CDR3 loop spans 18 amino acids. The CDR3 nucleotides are TGTGCCAGCAGTTCCATCCCGGGACAGGGACGGGCTAACTATGGCTACACCTTC. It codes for CASSSIPGQGRANYGYTF.

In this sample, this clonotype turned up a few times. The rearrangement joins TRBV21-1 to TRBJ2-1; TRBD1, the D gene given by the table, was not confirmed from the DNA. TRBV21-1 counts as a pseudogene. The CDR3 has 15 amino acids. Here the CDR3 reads CASRRDQSSYNEQFF. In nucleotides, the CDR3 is TGTGCCAGCCGACGGGACCAAAGCTCCTACAATGAGCAGTTCTTC.

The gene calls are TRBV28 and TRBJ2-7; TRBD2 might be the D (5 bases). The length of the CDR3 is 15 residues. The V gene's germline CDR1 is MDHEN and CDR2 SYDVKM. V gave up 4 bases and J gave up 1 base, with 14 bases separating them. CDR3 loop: CASSSLSETSYEQYF. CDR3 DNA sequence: TGTGCCAGCAGTTCCCTTAGCGAAACGTCCTACGAGCAGTACTTC. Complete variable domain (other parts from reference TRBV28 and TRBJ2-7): DVKVTQSSRYLVKRTGEKVFLECVQDMDHENMFWYRQDPGLGLRLIYFSYDVKMKEKGDIPEGYSVSREKKERFSLILESASTNQTSMYLCASSSLSETSYEQYFGPGTRLTVT.

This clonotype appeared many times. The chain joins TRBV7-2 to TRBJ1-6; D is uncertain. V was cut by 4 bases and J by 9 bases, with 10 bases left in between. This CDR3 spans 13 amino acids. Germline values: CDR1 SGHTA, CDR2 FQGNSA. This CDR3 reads CASSSRGSSPLHF. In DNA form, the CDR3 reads TGTGCCAGCAGCTCCAGAGGGAGTTCACCCCTCCACTTT.

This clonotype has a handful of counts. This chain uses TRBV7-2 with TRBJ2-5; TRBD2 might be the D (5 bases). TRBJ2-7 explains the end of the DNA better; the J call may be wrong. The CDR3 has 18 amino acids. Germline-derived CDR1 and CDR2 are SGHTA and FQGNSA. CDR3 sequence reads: CASSFGPDSTARGLEQYF. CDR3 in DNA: TGTGCCAGCAGCTTTGGGCCGGACTCAACTGCTCGGGGTCTCGAGCAGTACTTC.

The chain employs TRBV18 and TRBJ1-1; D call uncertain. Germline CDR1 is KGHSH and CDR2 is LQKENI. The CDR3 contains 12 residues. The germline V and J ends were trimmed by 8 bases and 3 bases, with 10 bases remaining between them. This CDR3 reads CASALPDTEAFF. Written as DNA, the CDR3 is TGTGCCAGCGCACTCCCCGACACTGAAGCTTTCTTT.

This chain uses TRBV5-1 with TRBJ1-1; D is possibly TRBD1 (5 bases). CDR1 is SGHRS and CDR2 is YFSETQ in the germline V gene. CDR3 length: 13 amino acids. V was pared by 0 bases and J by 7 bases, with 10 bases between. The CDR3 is CASSLEGAIEAFF. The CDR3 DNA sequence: TGCGCCAGCAGCTTGGAAGGGGCCATTGAAGCTTTCTTT. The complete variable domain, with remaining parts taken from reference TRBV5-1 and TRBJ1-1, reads KAGVTQTPRYLIKTRGQQVTLSCSPISGHRSVSWYQQTPGQGLQFLFEYFSETQRNKGNFPGRFSGRQFSNSRSEMNVSTLELGDSALYLCASSLEGAIEAFFGQGTRLTVV.

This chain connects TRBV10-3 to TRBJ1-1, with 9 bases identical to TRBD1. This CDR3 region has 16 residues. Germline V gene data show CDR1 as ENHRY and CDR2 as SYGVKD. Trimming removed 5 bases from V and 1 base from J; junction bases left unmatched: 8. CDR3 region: CAISRRDREANTEAFF. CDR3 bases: TGTGCCATCAGTAGAAGGGACAGGGAGGCGAACACTGAAGCTTTCTTT.

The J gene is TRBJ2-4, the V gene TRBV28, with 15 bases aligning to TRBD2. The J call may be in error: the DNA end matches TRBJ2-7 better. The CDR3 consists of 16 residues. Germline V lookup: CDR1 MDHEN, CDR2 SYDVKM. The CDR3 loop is CASSKGLAGGVYEQYF. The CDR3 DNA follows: TGTGCCAGCAGTAAGGGACTAGCGGGAGGCGTCTACGAGCAGTACTTC.

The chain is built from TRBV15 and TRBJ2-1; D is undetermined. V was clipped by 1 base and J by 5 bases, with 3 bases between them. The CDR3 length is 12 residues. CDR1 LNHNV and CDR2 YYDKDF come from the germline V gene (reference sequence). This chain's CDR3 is CATSRADNEQFF. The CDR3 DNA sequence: TGTGCCACCAGCAGAGCTGACAATGAGCAGTTCTTC. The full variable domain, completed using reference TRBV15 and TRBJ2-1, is DAMVIQNPRYQVTQFGKPVTLSCSQTLNHNVMYWYQQKSSQAPKLLFHYYDKDFNNEADTPDNFQSRRPNTSFCFLDIRSPGLGDTAMYLCATSRADNEQFFGPGTRLTVL.

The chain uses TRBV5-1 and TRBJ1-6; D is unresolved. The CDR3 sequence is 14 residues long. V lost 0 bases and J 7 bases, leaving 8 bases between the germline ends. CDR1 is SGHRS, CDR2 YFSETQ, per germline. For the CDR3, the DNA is TGCGCCAGCAGCTTGGAGGCAGCCAATTCACCCCTCCACTTT. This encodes CASSLEAANSPLHF.